This is a list of T cell receptor beta chains from one sample in a study of blood T cell repertoires in COVID-19. Repertoires were generated with immunoSEQ multiplex PCR, while TCRdb's copy carries only in-frame clones and drops some. The sample records 150,000 to 200,000 clones, about 88% being singletons. Material: peripheral blood. These receptors originate from a human donor in a cohort sampled during active COVID-19. Each CDR3 is given with its conserved first and last residue.

CDR3: CATMTGTEAFF; J: TRBJ1-1; V: TRBV7-9
CDR3: CASSLGEVYNSPLHF; J: TRBJ1-6; V: TRBV5-1
CDR3: CASSLVEGAQGYTF; J: TRBJ1-2; V: TRBV11-2
CDR3: CASSLSPADRTGYF; J: TRBJ2-5; V: TRBV5-1
CDR3: CASSSRDTRQPQHF; J: TRBJ1-5; V: TRBV6-5
CDR3: CAWSNNRGRETQYF; J: TRBJ2-5; V: TRBV30
CDR3: CASSLTSGSSFVTFEQFF; J: TRBJ2-1; V: TRBV28
CDR3: CASSGGAPLNTEAFF; J: TRBJ1-1; V: TRBV5-1
CDR3: CASSLGRGVGTDTQYF; J: TRBJ2-3; V: TRBV7-2
CDR3: CASSIGTSGGQETQYF; J: TRBJ2-5; V: TRBV19
CDR3: CSARQGQNYGYTF; J: TRBJ1-2; V: TRBV29-1
CDR3: CASSPSGGAVTQYF; J: TRBJ2-3; V: TRBV5-4
CDR3: CASSKMGLGDTDTQYF; J: TRBJ2-3; V: TRBV5-4
CDR3: CATSRDRSVVGGEQYF; J: TRBJ2-7; V: TRBV15
CDR3: CASSHRGDGYTF; J: TRBJ1-2; V: TRBV13
CDR3: CASSFEADWRTDTQYF; J: TRBJ2-3; V: TRBV11-2
CDR3: CASSLPWPNYGYTF; J: TRBJ1-2; V: TRBV7-2
CDR3: CASSILQNSPLHF; J: TRBJ1-6; V: TRBV19
CDR3: CATGPTGDVNQPQHF; J: TRBJ1-5; V: TRBV10-3
CDR3: CASSTGAGANVLTF; J: TRBJ2-6; V: TRBV19
CDR3: CAISESTGSGGYTF; J: TRBJ1-2; V: TRBV10-3
CDR3: CASSLAGYYEQYF; J: TRBJ2-7; V: TRBV12-3/TRBV12-4
CDR3: CASSPGGRYGYTF; J: TRBJ1-2; V: TRBV2
CDR3: CASSDSGTGAGDTQYF; J: TRBJ2-3; V: TRBV6-4
CDR3: CASSSTGDVYGYTF; J: TRBJ1-2; V: TRBV7-9
CDR3: CAWGGTGALLEQYF; J: TRBJ2-7; V: TRBV30
CDR3: CASSLSFRDRGNQPQHF; J: TRBJ1-5; V: TRBV27
CDR3: CASSLAGGRNEQFF; J: TRBJ2-1; V: TRBV5-1
CDR3: CASKEGNYSPLHF; J: TRBJ1-6; V: TRBV28
CDR3: CASSPRGGAGDENEQFF; J: TRBJ2-1; V: TRBV7-9
CDR3: CASSQGTGAHLEAFF; J: TRBJ1-1; V: TRBV4-3
CDR3: CASSPINQPQHF; J: TRBJ1-5; V: TRBV7-9
CDR3: CASRFLAGAYNEQFF; J: TRBJ2-1; V: TRBV5-1
CDR3: CASSIGDSFEKLFF; J: TRBJ1-4; V: TRBV5-1
CDR3: CASSQDLQGGLEKLFF; J: TRBJ1-4; V: TRBV4-3
CDR3: CATSRARQGNNEQFF; J: TRBJ2-1; V: TRBV15
CDR3: CASRTVLSTDTQYF; J: TRBJ2-3; V: TRBV2
CDR3: CATSREGGGRGYTF; J: TRBJ1-2; V: TRBV15
CDR3: CASSVGGEQYF; J: TRBJ2-7; V: TRBV7-9
CDR3: CASSQLSAASGNTIYF; J: TRBJ1-3; V: TRBV14
CDR3: CASSLQPSGVTETQYF; J: TRBJ2-5; V: TRBV5-1
CDR3: CASSLATVRQYF; J: TRBJ2-3; V: TRBV7-9
CDR3: CASSLGPLASGGRYNEQFF; J: TRBJ2-1; V: TRBV11-3
CDR3: CASSPQGNRGYTF; J: TRBJ1-2; V: TRBV27
CDR3: CASNVQGLNTEAFF; J: TRBJ1-1; V: TRBV7-2
CDR3: CASSSLAGPDTGELFF; J: TRBJ2-2; V: TRBV5-1
CDR3: CASSLAGGANQPQHF; J: TRBJ1-5; V: TRBV7-6
CDR3: CASSYSVQGAFLSTDTQYF; J: TRBJ2-3; V: TRBV6-2/TRBV6-3
CDR3: CASSQASGGPYEQYF; J: TRBJ2-7; V: TRBV3-1/TRBV3-2
CDR3: CASSPRQGTQETQYF; J: TRBJ2-5; V: TRBV18